This entry is about one T cell receptor (beta chain). The antigen is undetermined. The data stem from a study of naive and memory T cell subsets. Two oligonucleotides, mixed equimolar, formed the beta constant-region primer covering TRBC1 and TRBC2. Nested alpha and beta constant-region primers with the SP2 primer drove four PCR rounds on ligated cDNA. A 12-nucleotide UMI and the SP2 primer were added to the cDNA 3' end by oligonucleotide ligation. Using its own MiXCR run on the UMI-ligation and nested PCR reads, TCRdb lists one record per CDR3 protein. The table lists around 93,000 distinct CDR3 sequences, approximately 10% of them singletons. The CDR3 is 13 amino acids. CDR1 and CDR2 (germline): DFQATT, SNEGSKA (reference sequence). After removal of 5 bases from V and 5 bases from J, the junction contained 6 bases not matched to a gene. Study-wide results and limits: Each distinct alpha or beta sequence counts as one clonotype. Especially in CD8 cells, naive repertoires contained a few larger clonotypes, possibly CD45RA-re-expressing memory cells. Over 95% of naive TCR sequences appeared only once after error correction, unlike memory subsets.

After the first PCR, alpha and beta chain libraries were processed separately. J is TRBJ1-5 and V is TRBV20-1; 7 bases agree with TRBD1. Sequencing was carried out using naive CD4+ T cells from blood. This clonotype originated in a human donor in good health. CDR3 bases: TGCAGTGCTGGGGACAGAGACTATCAGCCCCAGCATTTT. It encodes CSAGDRDYQPQHF.